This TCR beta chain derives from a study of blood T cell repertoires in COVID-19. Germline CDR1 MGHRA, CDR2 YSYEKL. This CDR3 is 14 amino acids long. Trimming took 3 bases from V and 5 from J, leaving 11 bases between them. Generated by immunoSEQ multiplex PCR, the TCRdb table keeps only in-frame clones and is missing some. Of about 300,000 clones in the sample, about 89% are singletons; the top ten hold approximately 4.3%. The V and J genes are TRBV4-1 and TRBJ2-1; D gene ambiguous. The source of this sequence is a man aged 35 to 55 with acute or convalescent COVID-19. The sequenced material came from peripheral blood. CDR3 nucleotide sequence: TGCGCCAGCAGCCACATTGACACGGACAATGAGCAGTTCTTC. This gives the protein CASSHIDTDNEQFF.